The 9 T cell receptor beta chains below come from one sample, sequenced in a study of T cells after yellow fever vaccination. TCRdb analysed the 5' RACE reads with MiXCR anew, one entry per CDR3 protein. The sample has hundreds of thousands of distinct CDR3 sequences, around 4.9% seen once. The sample in question was CD4+ T cells sorted from PBMCs, obtained on the day of the yellow fever booster vaccination. The receptors were sampled from a man aged 18 to 30 who received the YFV17D yellow fever vaccine.

This clonotype was recorded at least ten times. This chain connects TRBV18 to TRBJ2-7; D is possibly TRBD1 or TRBD2 (5 bases each). V was pared by 6 bases and J by 5 bases, with 11 bases between. Germline-derived CDR1 and CDR2 are KGHSH and LQKENI. CDR3 length: 12 residues. The CDR3 loop is CASSPGRDEQYF. The CDR3 nucleotides read TGTGCCAGCTCCCCGGGGCGCGACGAGCAGTACTTC. The whole variable domain, filled in from reference TRBV18 and TRBJ2-7, reads NAGVMQNPRHLVRRRGQEARLRCSPMKGHSHVYWYRQLPEEGLKFMVYLQKENIIDESGMPKERFSAEFPKEGPSILRIQQVVRGDSAAYFCASSPGRDEQYFGPGTRLTVT.

This clonotype occurred many times. The genes are TRBV15 and TRBJ2-1; 9 nucleotides line up with TRBD2. CDR1 is LNHNV, CDR2 YYDKDF, per germline (reference sequence). CDR3 length: 16 residues. J gave up 6 bases and V 2 bases, and 8 bases lay outside the gene matches. The CDR3 loop reads CATSRFTGLAVNEQFF. The CDR3 nucleotides are TGTGCCACCAGCAGATTTACGGGACTAGCAGTCAATGAGCAGTTCTTC. Drawing the rest from reference TRBV15 and TRBJ2-1, the complete variable domain is DAMVIQNPRYQVTQFGKPVTLSCSQTLNHNVMYWYQQKSSQAPKLLFHYYDKDFNNEADTPDNFQSRRPNTSFCFLDIRSPGLGDTAMYLCATSRFTGLAVNEQFFGPGTRLTVL.

This clonotype was recorded at least ten times. The chain is built from TRBV5-6 and TRBJ2-1; 9 bases fit TRBD1. Germline V gene lookup returns CDR1 SGHDT and CDR2 YYEEEE. Trimming at V came to 1 base and at J to 7 bases, leaving 9 bases not matched to a gene. The CDR3 consists of 16 residues. CDR3 in amino acids: CASSLPPGQGRNEQFF. The CDR3 DNA reads TGTGCCAGCAGCTTGCCCCCGGGACAGGGAAGGAATGAGCAGTTCTTC.

This clonotype was observed a handful of times. V is TRBV6-6 and J is TRBJ2-2, with D hard to call. CDR1 and CDR2 from the germline V gene are MNHNY and SVGAGI (reference sequence). This CDR3 region has 14 residues. The V end was cut by 6 bases, the J end by 2 bases, with 10 bases between. CDR3 coding DNA: TGTGCCAGCAGAATCGGGCTCAACACCGGGGAGCTGTTTTTT. It codes for CASRIGLNTGELFF.

The chain uses TRBV5-6 and TRBJ2-3, with 8 positions matching TRBD2. The V gene's germline CDR1 is SGHDT and CDR2 YYEEEE. J was trimmed by 7 bases and V by 1 base; bases with no gene match: 11. The CDR3 extends over 16 amino acids. CDR3 sequence reads: CASSLSSGGGLNTQYF. CDR3 coding DNA: TGTGCCAGCAGCTTGAGTTCGGGGGGGGGCTTAAATACGCAGTATTTT.

This clonotype has just a few counts. This chain joins TRBV11-2 and TRBJ2-3; D may be TRBD2 (6 bases). Between the trimmed V and J ends, which lost 1 base and 0 bases, there was a span of 11 bases. The germline CDR1 and CDR2 sequences are SGHAT and FQNNGV. The CDR3 length is 16 residues. CDR3 coding DNA: TGTGCCAGCAGCTTAGGGCGGGATACTAGCACAGATACGCAGTATTTT. It specifies CASSLGRDTSTDTQYF.

The table lists this clonotype with a few counts. This chain uses TRBV5-1 with TRBJ1-3; D is undetermined. The length of the CDR3 is 15 residues. Trimming removed 2 bases from V and 1 base from J, with 10 bases in between. Germline V lookup: CDR1 SGHRS, CDR2 YFSETQ. The CDR3 DNA reads TGCGCCAGCAGCTTATTAGCGGGTTCTGGAAACACCATATATTTT. Its protein is CASSLLAGSGNTIYF.

The rearrangement joins TRBV7-2 to TRBJ2-5; D remains ambiguous. This CDR3 is built from 13 residues. The germline CDR1 and CDR2 sequences are SGHTA and FQGNSA. V lost 0 bases to trimming and J lost 2 bases, with 4 bases between them. As DNA, the CDR3 is TGTGCCAGCAGCTTAGCATATCAAGAGACCCAGTACTTC. Amino acid sequence: CASSLAYQETQYF.

This clonotype showed up many times. The chain links TRBV5-1 to TRBJ2-7, with TRBD2 identical over 9 bases. Trimming cost V 1 base and J 3 bases; bases outside gene matches: 11. The CDR3 contains 17 residues. The germline CDR1 and CDR2 sequences are SGHRS and YFSETQ. The CDR3: CASSLIGAGGPYYEQYV. As DNA, the CDR3 is TGCGCCAGCAGCTTGATTGGAGCGGGGGGCCCTTACTACGAGCAGTACGTC.